This passage covers 4 T cell receptor beta chains from one sample sequenced in a study of shared clonotypes between healthy human individuals. CD45RO-negative, CCR7-selected cells formed the naive CD8 fraction, which excluded terminally differentiated effector memory CD45RA+ cells. The repertoire was sequenced with immunoSEQ multiplex PCR; TCRdb's copy has only in-frame clones and lacks some. The sample holds 1.5 million to 2.5 million clones, about 95% seen once. The sequencing input was naive CD8+ T cells sorted from blood. These receptors originate from a young man in good health.

CDR3 sequence: CASSLVGSGSLTDTQYF. As DNA, the CDR3 is TGTGCCAGCAGCTTAGTCGGCAGCGGGAGCCTCACAGATACGCAGTATTTT. This chain uses TRBV7-2 with TRBJ2-3, with TRBD2 identical over 8 bases. The CDR3 is made up of 17 amino acids. The V gene end was trimmed by 1 base and the J gene end by 2 bases; junction bases not matched to a gene: 8. Germline CDR1 is SGHTA and CDR2 is FQGNSA.

The chain recombines TRBV30 with TRBJ1-3; D unresolved. Trimming stripped 4 bases from V and 3 bases from J, with 16 bases between. The germline CDR1 and CDR2 sequences are GTSNPN and SVGIG (reference sequence). This CDR3 has 15 amino acids. In nucleotides, the CDR3 is TGTGCCTGGATCTGGCCGGGGTACGGTGGAAACACCATATATTTT. This sequence encodes CAWIWPGYGGNTIYF.

The CDR3 sequence is CASSRTEYEQFF. CDR3 DNA: TGCGCCAGCAGCAGGACCGAATATGAGCAGTTCTTC. This chain connects TRBV5-1 to TRBJ2-1; D remains unclear. Deletions cut 4 bases from V and 8 bases from J, with 10 bases between. This CDR3 is 12 amino acids long. The V gene's germline CDR1 is SGHRS and CDR2 YFSETQ.

The gene calls are TRBV25-1 and TRBJ2-1; TRBD2 matches 8 bases. After removal of 3 bases from V and 3 bases from J, the junction contained 4 bases not matched to a gene. CDR3 length: 15 amino acids. CDR1 is MGHDK and CDR2 is SYGVNS in the germline V gene. The CDR3 DNA sequence: TGTGCCAGCAGTGACCTCAGCGGGAGCTACAATGAGCAGTTCTTC. Translated: CASSDLSGSYNEQFF.